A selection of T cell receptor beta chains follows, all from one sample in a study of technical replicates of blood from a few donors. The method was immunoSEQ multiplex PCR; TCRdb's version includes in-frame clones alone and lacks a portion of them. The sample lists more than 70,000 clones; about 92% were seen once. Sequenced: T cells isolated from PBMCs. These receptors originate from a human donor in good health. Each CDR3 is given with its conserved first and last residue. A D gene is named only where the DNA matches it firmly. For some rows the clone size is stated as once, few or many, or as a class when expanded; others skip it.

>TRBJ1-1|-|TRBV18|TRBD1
CASSPRGTGTGGRITEAFF
TGTGCCAGCTCACCACGAGGGACCGGGACAGGGGGCAGAATTACTGAAGCTTTCTTT
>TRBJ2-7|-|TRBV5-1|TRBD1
CASSSPGQTYEQYF
TGCGCCAGCAGCTCCCCGGGACAGACCTACGAGCAGTACTTC
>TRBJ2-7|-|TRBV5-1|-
CASSLVGGELAYEQYF
TGCGCCAGCAGCTTGGTTGGCGGGGAGTTGGCCTACGAGCAGTACTTC
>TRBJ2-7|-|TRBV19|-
CASRPTRIPSAEQYF
TGTGCCAGTAGGCCCACTAGAATCCCAAGTGCCGAGCAGTACTTC
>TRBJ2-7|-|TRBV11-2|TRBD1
CASSLTGARYEQYF
TGTGCCAGCAGCCTGACAGGGGCTCGTTACGAGCAGTACTTC
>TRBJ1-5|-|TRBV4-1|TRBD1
CASSLGTEYSNQPQHF
TGCGCCAGCAGCCTTGGGACAGAGTATAGCAATCAGCCCCAGCATTTT
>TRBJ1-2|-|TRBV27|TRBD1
CASRPTGEPFYGYTF
TGTGCCAGCAGACCTACAGGGGAGCCGTTCTATGGCTACACCTTC
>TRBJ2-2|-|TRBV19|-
CASSIGSGIFGTGELFF
TGTGCCAGTAGTATTGGCAGCGGTATTTTTGGCACCGGGGAGCTGTTTTTT
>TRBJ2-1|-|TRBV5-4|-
CASSPSSYNEQFF
TGTGCCAGCAGCCCGAGCTCCTACAATGAGCAGTTCTTC
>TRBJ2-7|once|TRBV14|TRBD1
CASSWDRVTEQYF
TGTGCCAGCAGCTGGGACAGGGTAACCGAGCAGTACTTC
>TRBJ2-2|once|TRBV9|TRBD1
CASSVETGELTGELFF
TGTGCCAGCAGCGTAGAAACAGGGGAATTAACCGGGGAGCTGTTTTTT
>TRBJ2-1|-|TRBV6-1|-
CASRYRDTYEQFF
TGTGCCAGCAGATACCGGGACACTTATGAGCAGTTCTTC
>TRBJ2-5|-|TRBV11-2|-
CASSLVPSRPETQYF
TGTGCCAGCAGCTTAGTTCCTAGCCGCCCAGAGACCCAGTACTTC
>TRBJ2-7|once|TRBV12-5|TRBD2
CASGLALPLAAVSYEQYF
TGTGCTAGTGGTTTGGCTCTCCCTCTAGCGGCGGTTTCCTACGAGCAGTACTTC
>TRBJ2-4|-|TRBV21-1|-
CASSEKEQDDKNIQYF
TGTGCCAGCAGCGAAAAGGAACAGGACGACAAAAACATTCAGTACTTC
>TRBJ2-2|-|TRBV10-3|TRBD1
CAINGPDRGGTGELFF
TGTGCCATCAACGGGCCTGACAGGGGTGGTACCGGGGAGCTGTTTTTT
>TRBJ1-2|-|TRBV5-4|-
CASSASGASYGYTF
TGTGCCAGCAGCGCTTCAGGGGCGTCCTATGGCTACACCTTC
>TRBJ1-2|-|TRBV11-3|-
CASSSELGPNYGYTF
TGTGCCAGCAGCTCCGAACTGGGCCCCAACTATGGCTACACCTTC
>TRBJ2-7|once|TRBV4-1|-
CASSQVLSGLGHSDSYEQYF
TGCGCCAGCAGCCAAGTGCTGTCTGGCTTAGGACATTCGGACTCCTACGAGCAGTACTTC
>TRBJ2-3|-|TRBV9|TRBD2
CASSATGLADTDTQYF
TGTGCCAGCAGCGCGACGGGACTAGCGGACACAGATACGCAGTATTTT
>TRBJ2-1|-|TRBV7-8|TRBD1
CASSPGTVRLEQFF
TGTGCCAGCAGCCCCGGGACAGTCCGTTTGGAGCAGTTCTTC
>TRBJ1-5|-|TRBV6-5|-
CASSYDSRSDQPQHF
TGTGCCAGCAGTTACGACAGTCGATCCGATCAGCCCCAGCATTTT
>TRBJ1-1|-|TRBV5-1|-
CASSLGIASNTEAFF
TGCGCCAGCAGCTTGGGGATAGCCTCTAACACTGAAGCTTTCTTT
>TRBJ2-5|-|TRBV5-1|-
CASSLLSTTYQETQYF
TGCGCCAGCAGCTTACTCTCAACGACATACCAAGAGACCCAGTACTTC
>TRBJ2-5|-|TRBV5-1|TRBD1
CASSLRSDRGVETQYF
TGCGCCAGCAGCTTGCGATCAGACAGGGGAGTCGAGACCCAGTACTTC
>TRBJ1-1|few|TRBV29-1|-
CSVASTEAFF
TGCAGCGTTGCGTCCACTGAAGCTTTCTTT
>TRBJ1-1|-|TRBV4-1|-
CASSQGPIQVNTEAFF
TGCGCCAGCAGCCAAGGACCTATACAGGTGAACACTGAAGCTTTCTTT
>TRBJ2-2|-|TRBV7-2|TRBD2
CASSWTSGRSGELFF
TGTGCCAGCAGCTGGACTAGCGGGAGGTCCGGGGAGCTGTTTTTT
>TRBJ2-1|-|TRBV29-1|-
CSVGGSVYNEQFF
TGCAGCGTAGGTGGGAGTGTTTACAATGAGCAGTTCTTC